This entry describes one T cell receptor beta chain. No antigen is known for it. The junction does not match germline at one end; this may be a read error. Sample-barcoded 5' priming and a J-beta primer mix drove a second PCR of about 6 to 11 cycles. TCRdb re-called the 5' RACE reads through MiXCR, storing one row per CDR3 protein. This table holds about 1.1 million distinct CDR3 sequences, more than 30% found once. This sample is part of a study of blood T cells in healthy people across ages. Study-wide background: Capture via template switching afforded approximately one barcoded beta molecule per two T cells.

Study outcomes and limitations: Naive T cell percentage and TCR beta diversity correlated strongly.

Per germline, CDR1 SGHRS and CDR2 YFSETQ. The CDR3 spans 14 residues. J is TRBJ2-1 and V is TRBV5-1, with D maybe TRBD2 (5 bases). Material: blood. The clonotype originates from a man aged 18 to 35 in good health. DNA of the CDR3: TGCGCCGGCAGCTTGAGGACGGGGAACAATGAGCAGTTCTTC. Protein: CAGSLRTGNNEQFF.